Following are 27 T cell receptor beta chains from one sample sequenced in a study of blood T cell repertoires in COVID-19. Some clones are missing from TCRdb's copy, which holds only in-frame ones; the method was immunoSEQ multiplex PCR. The sample includes 200,000 to 250,000 clones, roughly 80% of them seen just once. Sequencing was done on a sample of PBMCs or T cells enriched from blood (not recorded which). These receptors all come from a man in his sixties who had recovered from COVID-19.

The genes are TRBV18 and TRBJ1-3; 7 nucleotides align to TRBD1. The CDR3 totals 17 residues. The V gene end was trimmed by 1 base and the J gene end by 3 bases; junction bases not matched to a gene: 9. Germline CDR1 and CDR2: KGHSH and LQKENI. CDR3 DNA: TGTGCCAGCTCACCACTCCCTCAAGACAGGGTTGGAAACACCATATATTTT. It encodes CASSPLPQDRVGNTIYF.

The chain has TRBV10-3 and TRBJ2-5; maybe TRBD1 (6 bases). The V gene lost 3 bases and the J gene lost 4 bases, with 18 bases spanning the gap. Germline V gene lookup returns CDR1 ENHRY and CDR2 SYGVKD. This CDR3 has 16 amino acids. The CDR3 DNA reads as TGTGCCATCAGTGACTCCCATGTGGGGGCTGTAGAGACCCAGTACTTC. The encoded protein is CAISDSHVGAVETQYF.

CDR3 sequence (DNA): TGTGCCAGCAGCTTATCGGGCAATCAGCCCCAGCATTTT. Translated: CASSLSGNQPQHF. V and J are TRBV7-3 and TRBJ1-5; no clear D. Deletions cut 2 bases from V and 2 bases from J, with 4 bases between. There are 13 residues in the CDR3. Looked up from germline, CDR1 is SGHTA and CDR2 is FQGTGA. Variable domain in full (rest from reference TRBV7-3 and TRBJ1-5): GAGVSQTPSNKVTEKGKYVELRCDPISGHTALYWYRQSLGQGPEFLIYFQGTGAADDSGLPNDRFFAVRPEGSVSTLKIQRTERGDSAVYLCASSLSGNQPQHFGDGTRLSIL.

The V and J genes are TRBV6-5 and TRBJ1-1; TRBD1 is a possible D gene (5 bases). The germline V and J ends were trimmed by 5 bases and 0 bases, with 13 bases remaining between them. Germline CDR1 is MNHEY and CDR2 is SVGAGI. CDR3 length: 15 amino acids. This CDR3 reads CASSRVGAMNTEAFF. The CDR3 nucleotides are TGTGCCAGCAGTAGGGTAGGGGCCATGAACACTGAAGCTTTCTTT.

The V call is TRBV18, the J call TRBJ2-1; perhaps TRBD2 as D (5 bases). Germline-derived CDR1 and CDR2 are KGHSH and LQKENI. Deletions cut 4 bases from V and 8 bases from J, with 15 bases between. The CDR3 extends over 14 amino acids. The CDR3 here is CASSLLEGGDEQFF. For the CDR3, the DNA is TGTGCCAGCTCACTCCTCGAGGGTGGGGATGAGCAGTTCTTC. Filled out from reference TRBV18 and TRBJ2-1, the complete variable domain reads NAGVMQNPRHLVRRRGQEARLRCSPMKGHSHVYWYRQLPEEGLKFMVYLQKENIIDESGMPKERFSAEFPKEGPSILRIQQVVRGDSAAYFCASSLLEGGDEQFFGPGTRLTVL.

The chain employs TRBV11-3 and TRBJ2-7; TRBD1 is a possible D gene (6 bases). Germline V CDR1 and CDR2: SGHNT, YENEEA. This CDR3 spans 16 amino acids. The V end was cut by 4 bases, the J end by 0 bases, with 16 bases between. CDR3 DNA sequence: TGTGCCAGCAGCTCCGGACAGCCGGAAAGCTCCTACGAGCAGTACTTC. This codes for CASSSGQPESSYEQYF.

The chain joins TRBV5-1 to TRBJ2-3; 7 bases are shared with TRBD1. The junction had 6 bases not matched to a gene; V was cut back by 1 base and J by 4 bases. The CDR3 has 15 residues. The germline V gene has CDR1 SGHRS and CDR2 YFSETQ. The CDR3 protein is CASSLSGTAPDTQYF. Written as DNA, the CDR3 is TGCGCCAGCAGCTTGTCCGGGACAGCCCCAGATACGCAGTATTTT.

In its sample, this clone is medium-sized. The chain couples TRBV6-5 to TRBJ2-2; D not certain. There are 14 residues in the CDR3. In germline, CDR1 is MNHEY, CDR2 SVGAGI. Deletions cut 6 bases from V and 3 bases from J, with 11 bases between. The DNA of the CDR3 is TGTGCCAGCAGGACTCCTCTAGACACCGGGGAGCTGTTTTTT. Residues: CASRTPLDTGELFF.

V is TRBV4-1 and J is TRBJ2-3; 10 positions match TRBD2. The junction had 4 bases not matched to a gene; V was cut back by 0 bases and J by 1 base. CDR3 size: 17 residues. CDR1 and CDR2 from the germline V gene are MGHRA and YSYEKL. CDR3 residues: CASSQDVLAGGTDTQYF. The CDR3 DNA is TGCGCCAGCAGCCAAGATGTCCTAGCGGGGGGCACAGATACGCAGTATTTT.

V is TRBV11-2 and J is TRBJ2-3; 8 nucleotides match TRBD2. The CDR3 runs to 19 residues. Germline loops: CDR1 SGHAT, CDR2 FQNNGV. The junction had 18 bases not matched to a gene; V was cut back by 5 bases and J by 2 bases. CDR3: CASSNYWDTAGALTDTQYF. The CDR3, as DNA: TGTGCCAGCAGCAATTACTGGGACACAGCGGGGGCCCTCACAGATACGCAGTATTTT.

This clone was recorded a few times. J is TRBJ2-7 and V is TRBV5-8, with 7 positions matching TRBD1. Germline trimming cut 5 bases from V and 0 bases from J; bases unmatched to any gene: 5. Germline lookup yields CDR1 SGHTS and CDR2 YDEGEE. The CDR3 has 14 residues. The CDR3: CASRLQGISYEQYF. The CDR3 nucleotides read TGTGCCAGCAGACTACAGGGGATCTCCTACGAGCAGTACTTC.

A remark on this clone: The junction departs from germline at one end; a sequencing error may be responsible. The V and J genes are TRBV7-2 and TRBJ2-1; TRBD2 is a possible D gene (5 bases). The CDR3 consists of 15 residues. CDR1 and CDR2 (germline): SGHTA, FQGNSA. CDR3 DNA: TGTGCCAGCAGCTTTTGGGCTAGCTCCGACAATGAGCAGTTCTTC. Protein sequence: CASSFWASSDNEQFF.

The chain has TRBV7-9 and TRBJ1-1; tentative D call: TRBD1 (5 bases). The CDR3 is 14 residues long. Germline V lookup: CDR1 SEHNR, CDR2 FQNEAQ (reference sequence). V lost 8 bases to trimming and J lost 4 bases, with 17 bases between them. The CDR3 protein is CASSTPGLSTEAFF. DNA of the CDR3: TGTGCCAGCTCCACTCCGGGACTTAGCACTGAAGCTTTCTTT.

The V gene is TRBV18, the J gene TRBJ1-2; 7 bases match TRBD1. The V gene's germline CDR1 is KGHSH and CDR2 LQKENI. Trimming at V came to 5 bases and at J to 3 bases, leaving 12 bases not matched to a gene. The CDR3 runs 16 residues. The CDR3 loop is CASSNDRADPYYGYTF. The CDR3 nucleotides read TGTGCCAGCTCAAATGACAGGGCGGATCCTTACTATGGCTACACCTTC.

This clone was seen just once. The chain has TRBV7-6 and TRBJ2-5; a possible D gene is TRBD1 (7 bases). The CDR3 runs 14 residues. CDR1 and CDR2 (germline): SGHVS, FNYEAQ. The V gene lost 2 bases and the J gene lost 5 bases, with 12 bases spanning the gap. The CDR3: CASSLQEGAETQYF. The CDR3, as DNA: TGTGCCAGCAGCTTACAGGAGGGGGCTGAGACCCAGTACTTC.

The chain carries TRBV7-9 and TRBJ2-3; 8 bases line up with TRBD2. Germline trimming cut 0 bases from V and 4 bases from J; bases unmatched to any gene: 0. Germline V gives CDR1 SEHNR, CDR2 FQNEAQ (reference sequence). CDR3 length: 14 amino acids. CDR3 sequence: CASSLARGADTQYF. The CDR3 region has the DNA TGTGCCAGCAGCTTAGCGCGGGGGGCAGATACGCAGTATTTT.

J is TRBJ2-2 and V is TRBV6-5, with D tentatively TRBD2 (6 bases). Per germline, CDR1 MNHEY and CDR2 SVGAGI. The CDR3 runs 14 residues. Trimming took 4 bases from V and 6 from J, leaving 12 bases between them. The CDR3 region has the DNA TGTGCCAGCAGTTTGGGACTTATCTCCGGGGAGCTGTTTTTT. Translating it yields CASSLGLISGELFF.

This clone occurred a few times. The chain has TRBV19 and TRBJ1-3, with D uncertain. The length of the CDR3 is 13 residues. Germline-derived CDR1 and CDR2 are LNHDA and SQIVND (reference sequence). V dropped 7 bases and J dropped 2 bases, with 9 bases sitting between them. In DNA, the CDR3 is TGTGCCAGTAAGAGTTTTCCTGGAAACACCATATATTTT. Protein product: CASKSFPGNTIYF.

This chain links TRBV19 with TRBJ1-2; D remains unclear. Germline V gives CDR1 LNHDA, CDR2 SQIVND (reference sequence). The CDR3 covers 13 residues. The V and J ends lost 3 bases and 5 bases respectively, with 10 bases between them. CDR3 nucleotide sequence: TGTGCCAGTAGTATTGGTCCGCGATATGGCTACACCTTC. It is translated as CASSIGPRYGYTF.

The chain uses TRBV12-3 or TRBV12-4 and TRBJ2-5, with 12 nucleotides matching TRBD2. V dropped 6 bases and J dropped 5; count of bases not matched to a gene: 1. The CDR3 has 13 residues. The CDR3 DNA sequence: TGTGCCAGCAGCGGACTAGCGGGGGAGACCCAGTACTTC. Its translation: CASSGLAGETQYF.

The chain employs TRBV7-8 and TRBJ2-2, with D perhaps TRBD2 (5 bases). V was shortened by 1 base and J by 1 base, with 16 bases between the two germline ends. CDR3 length: 18 amino acids. Germline V gene lookup returns CDR1 SGHVS and CDR2 FQNEAQ. The DNA for the CDR3 is TGTGCCAGCAGCTTAGTTCCCCCTGGACTCCAGAACACCGGGGAGCTGTTTTTT. Translation: CASSLVPPGLQNTGELFF.

This clone was found a few times. The V and J genes are TRBV20-1 and TRBJ1-2, with 8 bases identical to TRBD1. CDR3 length: 11 amino acids. The V gene's germline CDR1 is DFQATT and CDR2 SNEGSKA (reference sequence). DNA for the CDR3: TGCAGCGCGACAGGGGTCGGTGGCTACACCTTC. Its protein is CSATGVGGYTF.

This chain uses TRBV19 with TRBJ1-5, with 10 nucleotides matching TRBD1. CDR1 and CDR2 (germline): LNHDA, SQIVND (reference sequence). V shed 10 bases, J shed 7 bases, and the junction held 16 bases outside the gene matches. CDR3 size: 16 residues. The CDR3 coding sequence is TGTGCCACGAAAAACCCCGACAGGGGGCAGGGGCAGCCCCAGCATTTT. This gives the protein CATKNPDRGQGQPQHF.

V is TRBV30 and J is TRBJ1-1; D is unresolved. Trimming removed 6 bases at V and 4 bases at J, with 12 bases between. CDR1 and CDR2 from the germline V gene are GTSNPN and SVGIG (reference sequence). This CDR3 has 12 residues. The CDR3 DNA sequence: TGTGCCTGCATAGTCACGGGCACTGAAGCTTTCTTT. Translating gives CACIVTGTEAFF.

The rearrangement uses TRBV30 and TRBJ2-3; D may be TRBD1 (5 bases). Looked up from germline, CDR1 is GTSNPN and CDR2 is SVGIG (reference sequence). Between the trimmed V and J ends, which lost 6 bases and 6 bases, there was a span of 25 bases. This CDR3 has 16 residues. In DNA form, the CDR3 reads TGTGCCTGTAACCAGGACCACCAGGGCCTGGGGGATACGCAGTATTTT. This sequence encodes CACNQDHQGLGDTQYF.

The rearrangement joins TRBV3-1 (or the pseudogene TRBV3-2) to TRBJ2-2; D is uncertain. This CDR3 spans 15 amino acids. The germline gives CDR1 LGHDT, CDR2 YNNKEL (reference sequence). Trimming took 4 bases from V and 1 from J, leaving 10 bases between them. Written as DNA, the CDR3 is TGTGCCAGCAGCCCAAGATCGGGGAACACCGGGGAGCTGTTTTTT. Encoded protein: CASSPRSGNTGELFF.

Written as DNA, the CDR3 is TGTGCCAGCAGTTACGGACTTAGCTCCTACAATGAGCAGTTCTTC. It encodes CASSYGLSSYNEQFF. This sequence joins TRBV6-5 and TRBJ2-1; D may be TRBD2 (5 bases). The germline V gene encodes CDR1 MNHEY and CDR2 SVGAGI. The CDR3 contains 15 residues. V dropped 2 bases and J dropped 0 bases, with 8 bases sitting between them.